This T cell receptor (beta chain) emerged from a study of Graves' ophthalmopathy and Graves' hyperthyroidism. Points from the study as a whole: The authors also found most expanded thyroid clonotypes above 0.001 frequency in blood.

For repertoire sequencing, the TCR beta CDR3 regions were amplified from RNA transcripts. HTBI-primed first-round RT-PCR preceded second-round multiplex PCR. Each CDR3 protein is one row after TCRdb ran MiXCR on the multiplex PCR reads. The data show 300,000 to 400,000 distinct CDR3 sequences, around a sixth seen once. Ophthalmopathy in the donors was of moderate-to-severe activity, with CAS ≥3, NOSPECS ≥4 and duration under 3 months. Symptoms, serum thyroxine and TRAb, thyroid ultrasound, and orbital computed tomography formed the diagnostic basis. This clonotype was recorded many times. Its antigen is unidentified. This clonotype was sampled from an adult man with Graves' ophthalmopathy. Sequencing was carried out using peripheral blood.

CDR3 in amino acids: CANYDRNTGELFF. CDR3 DNA sequence: TGTGCCAACTACGACCGGAACACCGGGGAGCTGTTTTTT. This chain joins TRBV6-1 and TRBJ2-2; D is unclear. Between the trimmed V and J ends, which lost 10 bases and 1 base, there was a span of 10 bases. The CDR3 length is 13 residues. Germline loops: CDR1 MNHNS, CDR2 SASEGT.